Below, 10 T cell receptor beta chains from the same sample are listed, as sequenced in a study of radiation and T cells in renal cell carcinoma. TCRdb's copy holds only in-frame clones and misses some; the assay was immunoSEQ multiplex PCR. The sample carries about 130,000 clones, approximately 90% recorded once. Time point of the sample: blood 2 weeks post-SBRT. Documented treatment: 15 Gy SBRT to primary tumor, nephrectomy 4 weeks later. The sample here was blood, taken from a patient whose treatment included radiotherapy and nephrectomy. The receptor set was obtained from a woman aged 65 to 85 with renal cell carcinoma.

The CDR3 nucleotides are TGCAGCGTTGACGGACTACCGGATACGCAGTATTTT. Amino acid sequence: CSVDGLPDTQYF. V gene TRBV29-1 combines with J gene TRBJ2-3; perhaps TRBD2 as D (6 bases). Germline V CDR1 and CDR2: SQVTM, ANQGSEA. This CDR3 contains 12 residues. Trimming cost V 3 bases and J 6 bases, with 10 bases left between them.

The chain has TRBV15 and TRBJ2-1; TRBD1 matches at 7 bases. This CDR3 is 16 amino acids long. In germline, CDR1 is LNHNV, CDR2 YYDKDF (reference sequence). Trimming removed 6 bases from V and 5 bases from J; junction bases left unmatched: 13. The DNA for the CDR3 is TGTGCCACCAGAGAGACAGGGTCAACTGGCGACAATGAGCAGTTCTTC. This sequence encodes CATRETGSTGDNEQFF.

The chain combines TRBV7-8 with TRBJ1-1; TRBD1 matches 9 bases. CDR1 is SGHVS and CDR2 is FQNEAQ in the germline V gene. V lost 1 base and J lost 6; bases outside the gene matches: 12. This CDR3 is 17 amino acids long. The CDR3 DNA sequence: TGTGCCAGCAGCTTAGGAACAGGGGGCGTGTATGTCGCTGAAGCTTTCTTT. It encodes CASSLGTGGVYVAEAFF. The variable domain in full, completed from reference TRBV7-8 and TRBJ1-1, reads GAGVSQSPRYKVAKRGQDVALRCDPISGHVSLFWYQQALGQGPEFLTYFQNEAQLDKSGLPSDRFFAERPEGSVSTLKIQRTQQEDSAVYLCASSLGTGGVYVAEAFFGQGTRLTVV.

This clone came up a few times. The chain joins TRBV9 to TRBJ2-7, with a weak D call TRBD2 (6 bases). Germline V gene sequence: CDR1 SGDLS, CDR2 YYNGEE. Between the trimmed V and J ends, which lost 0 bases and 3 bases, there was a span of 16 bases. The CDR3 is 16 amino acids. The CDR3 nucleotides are TGTGCCAGCAGCGTAGGGGACGGCGGGGTGAGCTACGAGCAGTACTTC. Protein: CASSVGDGGVSYEQYF.

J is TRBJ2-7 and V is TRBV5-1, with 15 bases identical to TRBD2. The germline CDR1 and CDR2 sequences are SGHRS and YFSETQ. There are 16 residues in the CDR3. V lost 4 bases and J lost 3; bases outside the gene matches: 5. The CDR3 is CASSGAGLAGGYEQYF. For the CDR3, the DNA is TGCGCCAGCAGCGGCGCGGGACTAGCGGGGGGCTACGAGCAGTACTTC.

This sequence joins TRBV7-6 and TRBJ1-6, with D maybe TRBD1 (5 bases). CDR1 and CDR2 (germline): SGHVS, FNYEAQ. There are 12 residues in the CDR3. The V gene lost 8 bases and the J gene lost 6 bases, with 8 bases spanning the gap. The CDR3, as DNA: TGTGCCAGCGGGGGTAGTAATTCACCCCTCCACTTT. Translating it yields CASGGSNSPLHF.

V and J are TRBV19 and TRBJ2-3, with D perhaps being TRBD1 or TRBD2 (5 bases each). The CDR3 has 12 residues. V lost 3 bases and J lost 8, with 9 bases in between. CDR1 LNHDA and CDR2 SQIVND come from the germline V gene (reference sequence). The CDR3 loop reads CASSIRDGTQYF. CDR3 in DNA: TGTGCCAGTAGTATTCGGGACGGTACGCAGTATTTT.

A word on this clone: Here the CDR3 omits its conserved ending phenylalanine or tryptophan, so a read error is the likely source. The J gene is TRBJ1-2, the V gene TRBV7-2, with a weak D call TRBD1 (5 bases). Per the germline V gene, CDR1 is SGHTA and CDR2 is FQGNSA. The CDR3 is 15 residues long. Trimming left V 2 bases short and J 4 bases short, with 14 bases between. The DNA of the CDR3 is TGTGCCAGCAGCTTATCCTCGTCAGGGACCTATGGCTACACCTCC. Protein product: CASSLSSSGTYGYTS.

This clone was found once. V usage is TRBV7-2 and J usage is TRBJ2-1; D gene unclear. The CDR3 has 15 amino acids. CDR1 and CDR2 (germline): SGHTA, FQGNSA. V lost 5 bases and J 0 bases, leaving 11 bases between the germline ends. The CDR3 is CASSQSPSSYNEQFF. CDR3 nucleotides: TGTGCCAGCAGCCAGAGCCCTAGCTCCTACAATGAGCAGTTCTTC.

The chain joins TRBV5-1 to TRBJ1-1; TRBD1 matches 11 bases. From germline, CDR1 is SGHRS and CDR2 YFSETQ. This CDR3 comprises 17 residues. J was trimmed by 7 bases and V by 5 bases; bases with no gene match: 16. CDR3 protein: CASSSSGRTGGIFEAFF. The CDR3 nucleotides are TGCGCCAGCAGTTCCTCAGGTAGGACAGGGGGCATTTTTGAAGCTTTCTTT. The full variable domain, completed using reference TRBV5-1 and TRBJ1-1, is KAGVTQTPRYLIKTRGQQVTLSCSPISGHRSVSWYQQTPGQGLQFLFEYFSETQRNKGNFPGRFSGRQFSNSRSEMNVSTLELGDSALYLCASSSSGRTGGIFEAFFGQGTRLTVV.